This TCR beta chain is drawn from a study of T cells in Graves' hyperthyroidism and ophthalmopathy. This clonotype was found many times. There were TCR beta CDR3 regions amplified from RNA transcripts. The HTBI primer set drove a first-round RT-PCR of the TCR CDR3. TCRdb independently ran MiXCR on the multiplex PCR reads; one entry per CDR3 protein. The sample has some 400,000 distinct CDR3 sequences; 15% to 20% are singletons. Diagnosing involved the use of clinical symptoms, serum thyroxine and TRAb, thyroid ultrasound and orbital computed tomography. The germline V and J ends were trimmed by 0 bases and 7 bases, with 13 bases remaining between them. Looked up from germline, CDR1 is SGHKS and CDR2 is YYEKEE (reference sequence). The CDR3 has 14 amino acids.

Sequenced material: blood. V and J are TRBV5-5 and TRBJ1-2, with D perhaps TRBD1 (6 bases). The receptor comes from a woman aged 18-29 years with Graves' hyperthyroidism. The CDR3 region is CASSLGDIPSGYTF. The CDR3 DNA sequence: TGTGCCAGCAGCTTGGGGGACATCCCCTCTGGCTACACCTTC.